This TCR beta chain was found in a study of T cell responses to AZD1222 COVID-19 vaccine. Study results and limitations: Among spike-specific TCRs, nearly half reportedly target unmutated variant regions. Spike was spanned by vaccine-associated CD4 TCRs, which were dominant at 160-218 and 743-854. There were mostly white British donors and more females than males, and clonal diversity was possibly underestimated.

On this clone itself: What it recognizes is unknown.

Germline V CDR1 and CDR2: MNHEY, SVGAGI. V lost 6 bases and J 2 bases, leaving 14 bases between the germline ends. The CDR3 is made up of 14 amino acids. The table came from immunoSEQ multiplex PCR; TCRdb's copy has only in-frame clones and leaves some out. Counted here are around 95,000 clones, around 90% occurring once; the ten biggest clones make up 1.8%. Material: peripheral blood, obtained on day 0 of AZD1222 vaccination. This chain connects TRBV6-5 to TRBJ2-7, with D perhaps TRBD1 (5 bases). The clonotype originates from an adult in good health. CDR3: CASSHLDSTYEQYF. The CDR3 bases are TGTGCCAGCAGCCACCTCGACAGTACCTACGAGCAGTACTTC.